The 23 T cell receptor beta chains reported below all come from one sample, sequenced in a study of blood T cell repertoires in COVID-19. Generated by immunoSEQ multiplex PCR, the TCRdb table keeps only in-frame clones and is missing some. The repertoire consists of 95,000 or so clones, with 75% to 90% occurring once and the leading ten covering around 1.3%. Sequencing was done on a sample of peripheral blood. All receptors derive from an older man with active or convalescent COVID-19.

The CDR3 DNA follows: TGCAGCGTTGGGCGAACCGGGACTGTTCTATACAATGAGCAGTTCTTC. It encodes CSVGRTGTVLYNEQFF. The rearrangement uses TRBV29-1 and TRBJ2-1; D may be TRBD2 (6 bases). Trimming removed 4 bases at V and 4 bases at J, with 20 bases between. This CDR3 region has 16 residues. CDR1 is SQVTM, CDR2 ANQGSEA, per germline.

The chain uses TRBV4-1 and TRBJ1-1; no reliable D call. The CDR3 is made up of 16 amino acids. V lost 1 base to trimming and J lost 1 base, with 13 bases between them. CDR1 MGHRA and CDR2 YSYEKL come from the germline V gene. CDR3 sequence: CASSQVPNSGNTEAFF. Written as DNA, the CDR3 is TGCGCCAGCAGCCAAGTACCTAACAGTGGGAACACTGAAGCTTTCTTT.

On this clone itself: This sample also contains other DNA sequences that code for the same CDR3. The gene calls are TRBV24-1 and TRBJ2-3; D gene unclear. The CDR3 runs 13 residues. From germline, CDR1 is KGHDR and CDR2 SFDVKD. V lost 3 bases and J lost 2, with 5 bases in between. The CDR3 here is CATSDPSTDTQYF. The CDR3, as DNA: TGTGCCACCAGTGATCCTTCCACAGATACGCAGTATTTT.

The chain links TRBV7-9 to TRBJ1-2, with unresolved D. The V and J ends lost 5 bases and 0 bases respectively, with 7 bases between them. From germline, CDR1 is SEHNR and CDR2 FQNEAQ (reference sequence). The CDR3 spans 13 residues. This CDR3 reads CASSPGPNYGYTF. Here the CDR3 DNA reads TGTGCCAGCAGCCCTGGCCCTAACTATGGCTACACCTTC. The complete variable domain, with remaining parts taken from reference TRBV7-9 and TRBJ1-2, reads DTGVSQNPRHKITKRGQNVTFRCDPISEHNRLYWYRQTLGQGPEFLTYFQNEAQLEKSRLLSDRFSAERPKGSFSTLEIQRTEQGDSAMYLCASSPGPNYGYTFGSGTRLTVV.

For the CDR3, the DNA is TGTGCCAGCAGGCGGGAGGCGTGGAACACTGAAGCTTTCTTT. It encodes CASRREAWNTEAFF. The chain uses TRBV5-8 and TRBJ1-1; D not resolved. Germline loops: CDR1 SGHTS, CDR2 YDEGEE. The CDR3 has 14 amino acids. V lost 5 bases and J lost 1, with 12 bases in between. Using reference TRBV5-8 and TRBJ1-1 for the parts outside the CDR3, the full variable domain is EAGVTQSPTHLIKTRGQQATLRCSPISGHTSVYWYQQALGLGLQFLLWYDEGEERNRGNFPPRFSGRQFPNYSSELNVNALELEDSALYLCASRREAWNTEAFFGQGTRLTVV.

V gene TRBV3-1 (or the pseudogene TRBV3-2) combines with J gene TRBJ2-7; D possibly corresponds to TRBD2 (5 bases). The V and J ends lost 0 bases and 7 bases respectively, with 16 bases between them. The CDR3 sequence is 15 residues long. The germline V gene has CDR1 LGHDT and CDR2 YNNKEL (reference sequence). CDR3 sequence: CASSQEVRPRGEQYF. The CDR3 DNA sequence: TGTGCCAGCAGCCAAGAAGTGAGACCCCGGGGAGAGCAGTACTTC.

Comments on this clone: Relative to the germline gene, one junction end is altered; a read error may explain this. This sequence joins TRBV6-2 or TRBV6-3 and TRBJ2-1, with no clear D. The length of the CDR3 is 12 residues. CDR1 MNHEY and CDR2 SVGEGT come from the germline V gene. The CDR3 DNA follows: TGTGCCAGCAGTTACTCGCTAAATGCGCAGTTCTTC. Its translation: CASSYSLNAQFF.

The CDR3 reads CATSRGSGGNQPQHF. The DNA for the CDR3 is TGTGCCACCAGCAGAGGGTCAGGGGGCAATCAGCCCCAGCATTTT. The V call is TRBV15, the J call TRBJ1-5; tentatively, D is TRBD1 (6 bases). Germline CDR1 LNHNV, CDR2 YYDKDF (reference sequence). The CDR3 contains 15 residues. Trimming cost V 1 base and J 2 bases, with 9 bases left between them.

CDR3 sequence reads: CASSSRRATNEKLFF. CDR3 in DNA: TGTGCCAGCAGCTCCCGACGGGCAACTAATGAAAAACTGTTTTTT. The chain uses TRBV11-2 and TRBJ1-4; D is uncertain. The germline V gene has CDR1 SGHAT and CDR2 FQNNGV. The CDR3 has 15 amino acids. The V and J ends lost 4 bases and 0 bases respectively, with 9 bases between them.

The genes are TRBV24-1 and TRBJ2-1; TRBD2 is a possible D gene (5 bases). V was cut by 0 bases and J by 0 bases, with 8 bases left in between. Germline assignment: CDR1 KGHDR and CDR2 SFDVKD. The CDR3 length is 16 residues. CDR3 sequence reads: CATSDLRGSSYNEQFF. For the CDR3, the DNA is TGTGCCACCAGTGATTTGCGGGGAAGCTCCTACAATGAGCAGTTCTTC.

The chain uses TRBV6-4 and TRBJ1-6; a weak D match, TRBD1 (6 bases). CDR1 and CDR2 (germline): MRHNA, SNTAGT. CDR3 length equals 13 residues. V lost 2 bases and J lost 13, with 12 bases in between. The CDR3 here is CASSDTTGTPLHF. In DNA form, the CDR3 reads TGTGCCAGCAGTGACACTACAGGGACCCCCCTCCACTTT.

The gene calls are TRBV4-2 and TRBJ2-2, with 11 bases identical to TRBD1. The V gene end was trimmed by 3 bases and the J gene end by 4 bases; junction bases not matched to a gene: 4. The CDR3 is 16 amino acids. Germline-derived CDR1 and CDR2 are LGHNA and YNFKEQ. The CDR3 DNA follows: TGTGCCAGCAGCCAGGAGGGACAGGGGGTCACCGGGGAGCTGTTTTTT. It translates to CASSQEGQGVTGELFF.

J is TRBJ2-3 and V is TRBV7-2, with 8 bases aligning to TRBD2. The CDR3 has 16 residues. V was pared by 5 bases and J by 4 bases, with 11 bases of the junction left unmatched. Germline V gene sequence: CDR1 SGHTA, CDR2 FQGNSA. The CDR3 coding sequence is TGTGCCAGCAGCCTGATGGGGAGCGGGAGCGCAGATACGCAGTATTTT. This sequence encodes CASSLMGSGSADTQYF.

This clone has more than one count but fewer than ten. The chain uses TRBV5-5 and TRBJ1-3; D ambiguous. The germline gives CDR1 SGHKS, CDR2 YYEKEE (reference sequence). Trimming cost V 4 bases and J 4 bases, with 12 bases left between them. The length of the CDR3 is 14 residues. The CDR3, as DNA: TGTGCCAGCAGCCCGCAGGTATCAGGAAACACCATATATTTT. This translates into CASSPQVSGNTIYF.

About this clone itself: The germline gene is not matched at one end of the junction; a read error may be the cause. The gene calls are TRBV7-7 and TRBJ1-1; no clear D. CDR3 length: 13 residues. Looked up from germline, CDR1 is SSHAT and CDR2 is FNYEAQ (reference sequence). CDR3: CASSLEANTEAFF. For the CDR3, the DNA is TGTGCTAGCAGCTTAGAAGCGAACACTGAAGCTTTCTTT.

This clone turned up a few times. The chain couples TRBV9 to TRBJ2-2; D not certain. The CDR3 has 14 residues. Germline-derived CDR1 and CDR2 are SGDLS and YYNGEE. The V end lost 2 bases, the J end lost 1 base, and 6 bases lay between the germline ends. The DNA for the CDR3 is TGTGCCAGCAGCGTCTCTTGGAACACCGGGGAGCTGTTTTTT. Its translation: CASSVSWNTGELFF. Based on the CDR3 plus reference TRBV9 and TRBJ2-2, the full variable domain is DSGVTQTPKHLITATGQRVTLRCSPRSGDLSVYWYQQSLDQGLQFLIQYYNGEERAKGNILERFSAQQFPDLHSELNLSSLELGDSALYFCASSVSWNTGELFFGEGSRLTVL.

Only one count was recorded for this clone. The chain is built from TRBV7-8 and TRBJ1-2; 7 bases fit TRBD1. In germline, CDR1 is SGHVS, CDR2 FQNEAQ. The J segment lost 5 bases and the V segment lost 4 bases, leaving 7 bases of the junction unmatched. CDR3 length: 14 residues. The CDR3 DNA follows: TGTGCCAGCAGCTCCAACAGGGGAGTTTATGGCTACACCTTC. This encodes CASSSNRGVYGYTF.

The rearrangement uses TRBV29-1 and TRBJ1-2; possible D gene TRBD1, 5 bases. This CDR3 has 13 amino acids. The germline gives CDR1 SQVTM, CDR2 ANQGSEA. The V end lost 4 bases, the J end lost 5 bases, and 14 bases lay between the germline ends. Written as DNA, the CDR3 is TGCAGCGTTGTTCTGGGGACTAGTTATGGCTACACCTTC. This translates into CSVVLGTSYGYTF.

The chain has TRBV7-3 and TRBJ2-1; TRBD2 agrees at 9 bases. The CDR3 contains 18 residues. In germline, CDR1 is SGHTA, CDR2 FQGTGA. The J segment lost 0 bases and the V segment lost 5 bases, leaving 11 bases of the junction unmatched. The CDR3 DNA reads TGTGCCAGCAGCCCCTTTAGCGGGAGACCCAGCTCCTACAATGAGCAGTTCTTC. Amino acid sequence: CASSPFSGRPSSYNEQFF. The full variable domain, with the rest looked up from reference TRBV7-3 and TRBJ2-1, is GAGVSQTPSNKVTEKGKYVELRCDPISGHTALYWYRQSLGQGPEFLIYFQGTGAADDSGLPNDRFFAVRPEGSVSTLKIQRTERGDSAVYLCASSPFSGRPSSYNEQFFGPGTRLTVL.

The rearrangement links TRBV11-3 to TRBJ1-1; D is unclear. The V gene's germline CDR1 is SGHNT and CDR2 YENEEA. The CDR3 consists of 14 residues. The V and J ends lost 1 base and 1 base respectively, with 7 bases between them. The CDR3 bases are TGTGCCAGCAGCTTAGGCGGAGAGAACACTGAAGCTTTCTTT. This translates into CASSLGGENTEAFF. The full variable domain, rest sourced from reference TRBV11-3 and TRBJ1-1, is EAGVVQSPRYKIIEKKQPVAFWCNPISGHNTLYWYLQNLGQGPELLIRYENEEAVDDSQLPKDRFSAERLKGVDSTLKIQPAELGDSAVYLCASSLGGENTEAFFGQGTRLTVV.

V and J are TRBV5-1 and TRBJ2-5; TRBD2 matches at 11 bases. The junction had 8 bases not matched to a gene; V was cut back by 0 bases and J by 4 bases. This CDR3 is 17 amino acids long. The germline V gene encodes CDR1 SGHRS and CDR2 YFSETQ. CDR3 sequence reads: CASSLAHLAGGGETQYF. The CDR3 coding sequence is TGCGCCAGCAGCTTGGCCCACCTAGCGGGAGGAGGAGAGACCCAGTACTTC.

Comments on this clone: Other DNA sequences of this sample code for an identical CDR3. The chain links TRBV6-5 to TRBJ2-7, with D possibly matching TRBD2 (5 bases). The V end was cut by 3 bases, the J end by 1 base, with 13 bases between. In germline, CDR1 is MNHEY, CDR2 SVGAGI. This CDR3 is built from 15 residues. The CDR3 DNA is TGTGCCAGCAGTTATAGTAGCGAGGGATCCTACGAGCAGTACTTC. As protein: CASSYSSEGSYEQYF.

The chain employs TRBV2 and TRBJ1-2, with D tentatively TRBD1 (5 bases). The CDR3 runs 18 residues. Trimming removed 4 bases from V and 0 bases from J, with 21 bases in between. Germline CDR1 and CDR2: SNHLY and FYNNEI. The CDR3 bases are TGTGCCAGCAGTGTCATGAGCAGGGCTAACGGTGCTAACTATGGCTACACCTTC. Translating it yields CASSVMSRANGANYGYTF. Looking up the rest from reference TRBV2 and TRBJ1-2 gives the full variable domain: EPEVTQTPSHQVTQMGQEVILRCVPISNHLYFYWYRQILGQKVEFLVSFYNNEISEKSEIFDDQFSVERPDGSNFTLKIRSTKLEDSAMYFCASSVMSRANGANYGYTFGSGTRLTVV.